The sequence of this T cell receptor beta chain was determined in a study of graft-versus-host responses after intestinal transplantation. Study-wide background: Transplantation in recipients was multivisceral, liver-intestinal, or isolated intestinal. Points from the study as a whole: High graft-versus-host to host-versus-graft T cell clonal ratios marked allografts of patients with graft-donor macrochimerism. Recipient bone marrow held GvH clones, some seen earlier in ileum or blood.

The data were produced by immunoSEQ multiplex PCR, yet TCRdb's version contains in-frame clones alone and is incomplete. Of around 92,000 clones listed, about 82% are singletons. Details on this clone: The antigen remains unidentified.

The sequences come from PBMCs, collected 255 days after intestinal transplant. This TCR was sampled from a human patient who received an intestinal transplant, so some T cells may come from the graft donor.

CDR3 residues: CASSYSSPYSYEQYF. CDR3 sequence (DNA): TGTGCCAGCAGTTACTCTTCCCCTTACTCCTACGAGCAGTACTTC. The chain carries TRBV6-6 and TRBJ2-7; D remains ambiguous. CDR3 length: 15 residues. CDR1 is MNHNY and CDR2 is SVGAGI in the germline V gene (reference sequence). Trimming cost V 0 bases and J 0 bases, with 9 bases left between them.